This T cell receptor (beta chain) was sequenced in a study of glioma-infiltrating T cells. Study-level points and caveats: Above-expected tissue-blood divergence occurred in all gliomas, most in low-grade ones. Only very few CDR3 sequences appeared in both tissue and blood.

In regard to this clonotype: Antigen unknown.

The iRepertoire nested amplicon-rescue multiplex PCR amplified TCR alpha and beta CDR3s from RNA. For one-step reverse transcription and amplification, 100-400 ng of tissue mRNA or PBMC total RNA was used. Each CDR3 protein gets one entry after TCRdb re-called the multiplex PCR reads with MiXCR. The sample gives around 130,000 distinct CDR3 sequences, around 25% of which show up once; 27% is in the top ten. The receptor was isolated from a human donor with low-grade glioma or glioblastoma, undergoing nonglioma brain surgery, or in good health (not recorded which). Input material: glioma tissue, nonneoplastic brain tissue, or PBMCs (not recorded which).

The CDR3 loop is CASSLTGVHSPLHF. The CDR3, as DNA: TGTGCCAGCAGTTTAACAGGGGTTCATTCACCCCTCCACTTT. The rearrangement uses TRBV6-5 and TRBJ1-6, with 7 bases fitting TRBD1. The CDR3 is made up of 14 amino acids. V gave up 4 bases and J gave up 8 bases; unmatched junction bases: 5. Germline V CDR1 and CDR2: MNHEY, SVGAGI.